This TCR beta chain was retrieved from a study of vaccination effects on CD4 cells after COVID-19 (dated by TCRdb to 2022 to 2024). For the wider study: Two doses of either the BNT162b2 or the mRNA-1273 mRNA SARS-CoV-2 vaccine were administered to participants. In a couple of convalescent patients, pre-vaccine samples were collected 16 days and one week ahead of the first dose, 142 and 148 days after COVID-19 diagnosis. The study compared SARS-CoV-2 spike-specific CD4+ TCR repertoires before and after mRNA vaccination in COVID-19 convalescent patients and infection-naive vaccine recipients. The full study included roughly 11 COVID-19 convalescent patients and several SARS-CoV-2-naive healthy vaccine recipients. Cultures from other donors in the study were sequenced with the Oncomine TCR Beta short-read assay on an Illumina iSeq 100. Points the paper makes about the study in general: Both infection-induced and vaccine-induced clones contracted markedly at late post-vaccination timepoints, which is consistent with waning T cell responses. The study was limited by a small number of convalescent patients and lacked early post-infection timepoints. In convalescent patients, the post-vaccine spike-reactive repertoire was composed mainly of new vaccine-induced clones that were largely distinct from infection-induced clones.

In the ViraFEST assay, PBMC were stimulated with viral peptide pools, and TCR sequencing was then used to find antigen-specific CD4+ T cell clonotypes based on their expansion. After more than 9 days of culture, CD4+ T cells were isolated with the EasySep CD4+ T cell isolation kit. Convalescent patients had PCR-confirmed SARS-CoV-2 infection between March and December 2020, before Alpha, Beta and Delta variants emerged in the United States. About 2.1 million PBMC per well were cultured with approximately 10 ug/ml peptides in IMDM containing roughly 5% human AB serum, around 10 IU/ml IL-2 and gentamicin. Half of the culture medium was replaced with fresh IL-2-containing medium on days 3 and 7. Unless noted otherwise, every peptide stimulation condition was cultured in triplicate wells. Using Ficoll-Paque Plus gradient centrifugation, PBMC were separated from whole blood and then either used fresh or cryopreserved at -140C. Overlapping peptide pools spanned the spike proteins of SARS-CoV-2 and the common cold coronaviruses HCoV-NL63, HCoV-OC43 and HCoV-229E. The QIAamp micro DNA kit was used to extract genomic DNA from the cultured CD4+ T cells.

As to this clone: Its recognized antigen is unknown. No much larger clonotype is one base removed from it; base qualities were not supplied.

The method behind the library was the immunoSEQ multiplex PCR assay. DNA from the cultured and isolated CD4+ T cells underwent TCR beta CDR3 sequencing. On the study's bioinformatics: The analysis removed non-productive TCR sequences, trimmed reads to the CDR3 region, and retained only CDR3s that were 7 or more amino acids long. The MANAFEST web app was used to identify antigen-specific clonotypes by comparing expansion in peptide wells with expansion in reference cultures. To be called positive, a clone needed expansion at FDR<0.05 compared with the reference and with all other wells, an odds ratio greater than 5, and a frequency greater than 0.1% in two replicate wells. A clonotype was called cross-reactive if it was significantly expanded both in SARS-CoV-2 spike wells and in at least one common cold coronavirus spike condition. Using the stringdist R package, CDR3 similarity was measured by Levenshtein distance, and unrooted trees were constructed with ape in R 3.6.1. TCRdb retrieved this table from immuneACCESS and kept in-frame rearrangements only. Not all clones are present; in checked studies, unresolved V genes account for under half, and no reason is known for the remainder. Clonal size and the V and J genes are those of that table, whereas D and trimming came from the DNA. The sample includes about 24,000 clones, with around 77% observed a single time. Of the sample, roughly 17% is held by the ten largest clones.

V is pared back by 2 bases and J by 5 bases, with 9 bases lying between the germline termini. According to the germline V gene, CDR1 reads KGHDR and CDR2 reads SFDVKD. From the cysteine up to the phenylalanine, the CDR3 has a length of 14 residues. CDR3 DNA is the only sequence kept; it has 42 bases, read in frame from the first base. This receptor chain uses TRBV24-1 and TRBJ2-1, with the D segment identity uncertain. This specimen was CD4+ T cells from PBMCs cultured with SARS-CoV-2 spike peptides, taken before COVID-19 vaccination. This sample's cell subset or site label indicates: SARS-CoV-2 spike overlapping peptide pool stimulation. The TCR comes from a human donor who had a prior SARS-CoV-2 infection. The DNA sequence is TGTGCCACCAGTGATTGGGATGTCAACAATGAGCAGTTCTTC. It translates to CATSDWDVNNEQFF.